The entry that follows covers one T cell receptor (beta chain) sequence. The antigen is not known. An absence of ophthalmopathy progression within 18 months meant stable Graves' hyperthyroidism. Pregnant or lactating patients were excluded, as were those with uncontrolled infection or other autoimmune disease. This sample is drawn from a study of T cells in Graves' hyperthyroidism and ophthalmopathy. TCR beta CDR3 region amplification was performed from RNA transcripts. The TCR CDR3 was amplified in a first-round RT-PCR using the HTBI primer set. Via MiXCR, TCRdb re-called the multiplex PCR reads, giving one row per CDR3 protein. The profile covers around 800,000 distinct CDR3 sequences, with over 35% appearing a single time and approximately 8.7% taken by the ten largest. Points from the study as a whole: Ophthalmopathy was distinguished from stable hyperthyroidism by 13 V-J signatures. In blood, most of the thyroid clonotypes expanded above 0.001 were also present.

Unmatched junction bases numbered 8, after V lost 10 bases and J lost 8 bases. The CDR3 runs 13 residues. Germline values: CDR1 ENHRY, CDR2 SYGVKD. This rearrangement joins TRBV10-3 to TRBJ1-5; 10 bases fit TRBD1. The sample consisted of blood. This receptor was taken from a man between 18 and 35 years old with Graves' hyperthyroidism. The CDR3 spells CATGTGVVEPQHF. The CDR3 DNA is TGTGCCACCGGGACAGGGGTGGTAGAGCCCCAGCATTTT.